Listed below are T cell receptor beta chains from one sample, sequenced in a study of T-cell memory formation after mild COVID-19. Using its own MiXCR run on the 5' RACE reads, TCRdb lists one record per CDR3 protein. This sample yields about 560,000 distinct CDR3 sequences, of which roughly 17% are seen a single time; around 7.8% belongs to the top ten. Material: PBMCs or a T cell subset sorted from them (not recorded which). The receptors here all came from an adult woman who had mild COVID-19 (a few samples of this study predate the infection). Cell type and time point are not known. Both conserved end residues are part of each CDR3. A D gene is named only where the DNA matches it firmly. Only some rows state a clone size, as once, few, many or a class for expanded clones.

TRBJ2-2 - TRBV9 few TGTGCCAGCAGCGCCCCATGGGGCCGCTCCACCGGGGAGCTGTTTTTT CASSAPWGRSTGELFF
TRBJ2-1 TRBD2 TRBV6-6 few TGTGCCAGCAGTCACCACCTAGCGGGGAGTACCTACAATGAGCAGTTCTTC CASSHHLAGSTYNEQFF
TRBJ2-3 - TRBV6-5 many TGTGCCAGCAGTCCCGATACCGGTTCGATCACAGATACGCAGTATTTT CASSPDTGSITDTQYF
TRBJ2-5 - TRBV12-3/TRBV12-4 few TGTGCCAGCAGGCCCGGGGGCCTGGGGACCCAGTACTTC CASRPGGLGTQYF
TRBJ2-3 TRBD2 TRBV30 - TGTGCCTGGAGTGGTTCCAGCGGGGAAGACTTGGATACGCAGTATTTT CAWSGSSGEDLDTQYF
TRBJ1-3 - TRBV5-6 - TGTGCCAGCACGTCCTCGGGGCAGAACTCTGGAAACACCATGTATTTT CASTSSGQNSGNTMYF
TRBJ1-3 - TRBV5-6 - TGTGCCAGCAGCAGGACGACGGGAGTCTCTGGAAACACCATATATTTT CASSRTTGVSGNTIYF
TRBJ1-1 TRBD1 TRBV2 - TGTGCCAGCAGGACCCAACAGGGGCGGGAGACTGAAGCTTTCTTT CASRTQQGRETEAFF
TRBJ2-5 TRBD2 TRBV5-1 - TGCGCCAGCAGCGACCAACTAGCGGGGGCCGAATCGGAGACCCAGTACTTC CASSDQLAGAESETQYF
TRBJ2-3 - TRBV7-8 - TGTGCCAGCAGCTTAGGGCTAGCAGTCCTCGCAGATACGCAGTATTTT CASSLGLAVLADTQYF
TRBJ2-3 TRBD2 TRBV7-9 - TGTGCCAGCAGCACCCAGACTAGCGGGAGCACAGATACGCAGTATTTT CASSTQTSGSTDTQYF
TRBJ1-2 - TRBV12-3/TRBV12-4 - TGTGCCAGCAGTCCGGACAGTGTCTATGGCTACACCTTC CASSPDSVYGYTF
TRBJ1-2 - TRBV27 - TGTGCCAGCAGTCTTAGGGTCGGAGGGTACTATGGCTACACCTTC CASSLRVGGYYGYTF
TRBJ1-3 - TRBV7-6 - TGTGCCAGCAGCTCCCTTTCGAGCCACCTCTCTGGAAACACCATATATTTT CASSSLSSHLSGNTIYF